The text below deals with one T cell receptor (beta chain). The sample is drawn from a study of CD8 T cells in ankylosing spondylitis. TCRdb independently ran MiXCR on the 5' RACE reads; one entry per CDR3 protein. Among under 450,000 distinct CDR3 sequences listed, more than 20% were seen once. Germline V gene sequence: CDR1 DFQATT, CDR2 SNEGSKA (reference sequence). The V and J ends lost 3 bases and 8 bases, in that order; junction bases with no gene match: 6. This CDR3 region has 13 residues. This receptor was taken from a male donor with ankylosing spondylitis or in good health (not recorded which). Sequencing was performed on blood, either unsorted or a sorted T cell fraction (not recorded which). This rearrangement joins TRBV20-1 to TRBJ2-1, with 8 bases identical to TRBD2. This CDR3 reads CSARPGGVYEQFF. CDR3 sequence (DNA): TGCAGTGCTAGGCCCGGGGGGGTGTATGAGCAGTTCTTC.